What follows is one TCR beta chain and its context. The sample originates from a study of blood T cell repertoires in COVID-19. Across the study: PBMCs, B-cell-depleted T cells, or T cells were the source of the cDNA or gDNA that made up the material.

This CDR3 spans 16 amino acids. Per the germline V gene, CDR1 is LGHNA and CDR2 is YNFKEQ. V shed 4 bases, J shed 2 bases, and the junction held 9 bases outside the gene matches. The method was immunoSEQ multiplex PCR; TCRdb's version includes in-frame clones alone and lacks a portion of them. The sample lists under 55,000 clones, roughly nine tenths seen once, with under 4.5% in the top ten. This clonotype was obtained from a human donor in a cohort sampled during active COVID-19. The material sequenced was peripheral blood. The J gene is TRBJ2-7, the V gene TRBV4-2, with TRBD1 identical over 9 bases. The CDR3 sequence: CASSLEPGTGTYEQYF. The CDR3 DNA is TGTGCCAGCAGCCTCGAGCCAGGGACAGGGACCTACGAGCAGTACTTC.